Listed here is a single TCR beta chain. Its antigen is not known. TCRdb's table, derived via immunoSEQ multiplex PCR, lists solely in-frame clones and lacks some. Among about 120,000 clones listed, roughly 90% were seen once. This sample is drawn from a study of CD4+ T cells in melanoma. The germline V gene encodes CDR1 SGHRS and CDR2 YFSETQ. The CDR3 has 14 amino acids. J gave up 1 base and V 4 bases, and 3 bases lay outside the gene matches. Notes on the study in general: Diverse differentiation states were reported for melanoma neoantigen-specific CD4+ T cells.

The chain has TRBV5-1 and TRBJ2-7, with 9 bases matching TRBD1. The clonotype was recovered from a human donor with melanoma. Sequencing input: peripheral blood. The CDR3 nucleotides are TGCGCCAGCAGCCCGGGACAGGGTTCCTACGAGCAGTACTTC. Encoded protein: CASSPGQGSYEQYF.